The 18 T cell receptor beta chains presented below share a single source sample, sequenced in a study of blood T cells in healthy people across ages. Together with a sample-barcoded 5' primer, a J-beta primer mix was included in a second PCR lasting roughly 6 to 12 cycles. TCRdb reanalysed the 5' RACE reads using MiXCR and keeps one entry per CDR3 protein. The sample records over 1.5 million distinct CDR3 sequences, just under 50% being singletons. Sequenced sample: blood. The receptors were sampled from a woman aged 40 to 49 in good health.

This clonotype was detected many times. The V call is TRBV6-5, the J call TRBJ2-7, with 7 bases identical to TRBD2. V lost 5 bases, J lost 3 bases, and 4 bases stayed unmatched. Germline CDR1 MNHEY, CDR2 SVGAGI. The CDR3 sequence is 13 residues long. CDR3 coding DNA: TGTGCCAGCAGTCTCAAGCGGGGCTACGAGCAGTACTTC. Its translation: CASSLKRGYEQYF.

Only a few counts were recorded for this clonotype. This chain joins TRBV6-5 and TRBJ2-3; D is unclear. CDR1 MNHEY and CDR2 SVGAGI come from the germline V gene. The CDR3 covers 14 residues. Trimming shortened V by 5 bases and J by 5 bases, and 14 bases separated the two germline ends. As DNA, the CDR3 is TGTGCCAGCAGTAAATCCCGACTGGAAGATACGCAGTATTTT. Translated, it gives CASSKSRLEDTQYF.

The chain employs TRBV20-1 and TRBJ2-3; 7 bases agree with TRBD2. Germline assignment: CDR1 DFQATT and CDR2 SNEGSKA (reference sequence). J was trimmed by 2 bases and V by 3 bases; bases with no gene match: 8. This CDR3 contains 15 residues. In DNA, the CDR3 is TGCAGTGCTAGCCTTCGCGGGGGAACCACAGATACGCAGTATTTT. Its protein is CSASLRGGTTDTQYF.

The chain links TRBV9 to TRBJ2-3; 10 bases line up with TRBD2. The CDR3 is 14 residues long. Germline CDR1 and CDR2: SGDLS and YYNGEE. V dropped 3 bases and J dropped 9; count of bases not matched to a gene: 7. The CDR3 region is CASSGTLLAGTQYF. The CDR3 DNA sequence: TGTGCCAGCAGCGGGACTTTACTAGCGGGAACGCAGTATTTT.

The chain uses TRBV11-3 and TRBJ2-4; 12 nucleotides line up with TRBD2. The better agreement between TRBJ2-5 and the DNA end casts doubt on the J call. The CDR3 sequence is 15 residues long. Germline loops: CDR1 SGHNT, CDR2 YENEEA. The CDR3 nucleotides read TGTGCCAGCAGCACGACTAGCGGGGGCCGGGAGACCCAGTACTTC. This sequence encodes CASSTTSGGRETQYF.

CDR3 sequence: CASSYSINSRGYEQYF. The DNA of the CDR3 is TGTGCCAGCAGTTACTCGATAAATTCGCGTGGTTACGAGCAGTACTTC. The chain employs TRBV6-5 and TRBJ2-7; no firm D call. Germline-derived CDR1 and CDR2 are MNHEY and SVGAGI. This CDR3 region has 16 residues. With 0 bases removed from V and 4 bases from J, the gap between germline ends came to 16 bases.

J is TRBJ1-2 and V is TRBV14; D unclear. Between the trimmed V and J ends, which lost 1 base and 2 bases, there was a span of 5 bases. CDR3 length: 13 residues. The germline V gene encodes CDR1 SGHDN and CDR2 FVKESK. Here the CDR3 DNA reads TGTGCCAGCAGCCAAGTAGACAACTATGGCTACACCTTC. Its protein product is CASSQVDNYGYTF. The variable domain in full, completed from reference TRBV14 and TRBJ1-2, reads EAGVTQFPSHSVIEKGQTVTLRCDPISGHDNLYWYRRVMGKEIKFLLHFVKESKQDESGMPNNRFLAERTGGTYSTLKVQPAELEDSGVYFCASSQVDNYGYTFGSGTRLTVV.

This chain joins TRBV12-3 or TRBV12-4 and TRBJ2-3; D unclear. The germline V and J ends were trimmed by 5 bases and 6 bases, with 6 bases remaining between them. There are 11 residues in the CDR3. The CDR3 nucleotides are TGTGCCAGCAGTAAGTGGGATACGCAGTATTTT. Amino acids: CASSKWDTQYF.

This clonotype was found a few times. The rearrangement joins TRBV13 to TRBJ2-4; D unclear. The J call is doubtful: the DNA matches TRBJ2-7 better. CDR1 and CDR2 from the germline V gene are PRHDT and FYEKMQ (reference sequence). The CDR3 is 15 amino acids. DNA of the CDR3: TGTGCCAGCAGCTTAGGTCCCCCGATATTTTACGAGCAGTACTTC. This gives the protein CASSLGPPIFYEQYF.

The chain combines TRBV7-2 with TRBJ1-4, with 8 bases aligning to TRBD1. The CDR3 contains 16 residues. Germline-derived CDR1 and CDR2 are SGHTA and FQGNSA. V shed 5 bases, J shed 1 base, and the junction held 6 bases outside the gene matches. DNA of the CDR3: TGTGCCAGCAGCATTCGACAGGGGATAACTAATGAAAAACTGTTTTTT. Its protein is CASSIRQGITNEKLFF.

The gene calls are TRBV19 and TRBJ1-5; 12 nucleotides agree with TRBD1. Trimming removed 4 bases from V and 6 bases from J; junction bases left unmatched: 4. The CDR3 is made up of 15 amino acids. Germline V gene lookup returns CDR1 LNHDA and CDR2 SQIVND (reference sequence). DNA of the CDR3: TGTGCCAGTAGTAGTGGGACAGGGGGCTTTCAGCCCCAGCATTTT. Translation: CASSSGTGGFQPQHF.

In this sample, this clonotype turned up a few times. The chain recombines TRBV20-1 with TRBJ2-7, with 9 bases fitting TRBD1. Germline V gene sequence: CDR1 DFQATT, CDR2 SNEGSKA (reference sequence). The CDR3 has 14 amino acids. V shed 3 bases and J 3 bases; nucleotides not matched to a gene: 6. The CDR3 nucleotides are TGCAGTGCTAGTGCCGGGACAGGGCTCTACGAGCAGTACTTC. It yields the protein CSASAGTGLYEQYF.

The chain carries TRBV7-2 and TRBJ1-6; the match to TRBD1 covers 7 bases. The CDR3 sequence is 15 residues long. With V trimmed by 5 bases and J by 5 bases, 6 bases remained unmatched. Germline values: CDR1 SGHTA, CDR2 FQGNSA. CDR3 coding DNA: TGTGCCAGCAGCCAGCACAGGGGTAATAATTCACCCCTCCACTTT. It is translated as CASSQHRGNNSPLHF.

V and J are TRBV4-3 and TRBJ2-1; D possibly corresponds to TRBD2 (5 bases). The J call may be in error: the DNA end matches TRBJ2-7 better. Per germline, CDR1 LGHNA and CDR2 YSLEER. The CDR3 totals 15 residues. This CDR3 is CASSKQGSSYNEQYF. CDR3 bases: TGCGCCAGCAGCAAACAAGGGAGCTCCTACAATGAGCAGTACTTC.

The genes are TRBV20-1 and TRBJ2-3; no definite D call. Germline CDR1 is DFQATT and CDR2 is SNEGSKA (reference sequence). The CDR3 loop spans 14 amino acids. Trimming cost V 5 bases and J 2 bases, with 14 bases left between them. CDR3 amino acids: CSACQRSLTDTQYF. Written as DNA, the CDR3 is TGCAGTGCTTGCCAGAGGTCCCTCACAGATACGCAGTATTTT.

This clonotype has a handful of counts. The chain carries TRBV7-9 and TRBJ2-5; D is tentatively TRBD1 or TRBD2 (7 bases each). The J call may be mistaken, given a closer DNA end match to TRBJ2-7. CDR1 and CDR2 from the germline V gene are SEHNR and FQNEAQ (reference sequence). The CDR3 is 15 residues long. The CDR3 sequence: CASTPRGGGAYEQYF. In nucleotides, the CDR3 is TGTGCCAGCACTCCCAGGGGGGGCGGAGCATACGAGCAGTACTTC.

CDR3 nucleotide sequence: TGCAGTGCTCAGGGGCCAAACTACGAGCAGTACTTC. Amino acids: CSAQGPNYEQYF. The chain employs TRBV20-1 and TRBJ2-7; maybe TRBD1 (6 bases). CDR3 length equals 12 residues. Trimming pared 5 bases from V and 3 bases from J, leaving 11 bases between. Germline-derived CDR1 and CDR2 are DFQATT and SNEGSKA (reference sequence).

This clonotype has more than one count but fewer than ten. The rearrangement uses TRBV7-9 and TRBJ2-1; D might be TRBD1 or TRBD2, each matching 5 bases. CDR1 and CDR2 (germline): SEHNR, FQNEAQ (reference sequence). Trimming pared 8 bases from V and 8 bases from J, leaving 13 bases between. This CDR3 has 12 residues. The CDR3 sequence: CASAWGSDEQFF. In DNA, the CDR3 is TGTGCCAGCGCTTGGGGGTCGGATGAGCAGTTCTTC.